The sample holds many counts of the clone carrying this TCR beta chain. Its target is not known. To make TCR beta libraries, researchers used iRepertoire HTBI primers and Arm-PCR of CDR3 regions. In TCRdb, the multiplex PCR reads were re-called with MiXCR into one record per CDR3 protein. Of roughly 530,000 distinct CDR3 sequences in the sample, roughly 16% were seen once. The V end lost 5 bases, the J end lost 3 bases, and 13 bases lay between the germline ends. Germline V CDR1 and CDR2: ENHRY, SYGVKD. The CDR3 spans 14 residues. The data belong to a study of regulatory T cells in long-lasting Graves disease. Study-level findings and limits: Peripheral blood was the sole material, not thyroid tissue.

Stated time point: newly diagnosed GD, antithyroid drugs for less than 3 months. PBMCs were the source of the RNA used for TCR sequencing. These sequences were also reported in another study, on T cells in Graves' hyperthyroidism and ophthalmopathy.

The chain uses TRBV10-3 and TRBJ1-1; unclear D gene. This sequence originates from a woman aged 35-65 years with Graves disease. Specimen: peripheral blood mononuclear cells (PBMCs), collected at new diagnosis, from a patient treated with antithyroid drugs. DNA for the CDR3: TGTGCCATCAGTACAGACGACGGGCACACTGAAGCTTTCTTT. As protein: CAISTDDGHTEAFF.